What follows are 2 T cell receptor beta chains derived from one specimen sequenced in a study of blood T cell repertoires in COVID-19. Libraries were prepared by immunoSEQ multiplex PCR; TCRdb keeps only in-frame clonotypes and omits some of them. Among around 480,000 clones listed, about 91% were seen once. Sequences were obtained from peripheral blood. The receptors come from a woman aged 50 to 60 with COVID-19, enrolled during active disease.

The CDR3 sequence: CAITAQDFPYEQYF. Written as DNA, the CDR3 is TGTGCCATTACCGCACAGGATTTCCCCTACGAGCAGTACTTC. The gene calls are TRBV2 and TRBJ2-7, with a weak D call TRBD1 (5 bases). Germline CDR1 is SNHLY and CDR2 is FYNNEI. The CDR3 has 14 amino acids. Trimming stripped 10 bases from V and 2 bases from J, with 18 bases between.

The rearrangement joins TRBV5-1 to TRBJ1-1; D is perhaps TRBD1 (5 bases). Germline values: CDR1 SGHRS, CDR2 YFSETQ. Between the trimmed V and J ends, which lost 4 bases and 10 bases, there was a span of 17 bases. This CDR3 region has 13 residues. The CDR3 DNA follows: TGCGCCAGCAGCCCCGAGCTTCAGGGTGTAGCTTTCTTT. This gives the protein CASSPELQGVAFF.